Sequencing of this T cell receptor beta chain was carried out in a study of OX40 agonist ivuxolimab in advanced cancers. Context from the whole study: The costimulatory receptor OX40 (CD134) was targeted by ivuxolimab, a fully human IgG2 agonistic monoclonal antibody. Intravenous ivuxolimab was administered to patients every 2 weeks at six dose levels: 0.01, 0.1, 0.3, 1.5, 3 and 10 mg/kg. Of the roughly 53 patients in dose escalation, some 19 had hepatocellular carcinoma, approximately 15 had melanoma, 9 had renal cell carcinoma and 9 had head and neck cancer. The dose-escalation cohort was 82.7% male with a mean age of around 64 years, ranging from roughly 23 to 85. Patients were allowed to have had prior anti-PD-1, anti-PD-L1 or anti-CTLA-4 therapy, and approximately 40% of the dose-escalation patients had been treated with checkpoint inhibitors. Three dose-escalation patients achieved partial responses, one with hepatocellular carcinoma and two with cutaneous melanoma. Peripheral TCRbeta sequencing was intended to test whether TCR sequence diversity was altered and clonal T-cell expansion was caused by ivuxolimab. The paper describes the monotherapy dose-escalation part (N of about 55 patients) of the phase I trial of ivuxolimab.

From the cysteine up to the phenylalanine, the CDR3 has a length of 13 residues. The sequence is cut down to CDR3 DNA, 39 bases in frame from base 1. Looking up the germline V gene yields CDR1 ENHRY and CDR2 SYGVKD. Trimming at the junction amounts to 5 bases on V and 2 bases on J, and the germline ends lie 9 bases apart. Broader findings and caveats from the paper: Antigen specificity was not determined for the clonally expanded peripheral T cells. Low levels of normalized T-cell clonal expansion were also seen in some patients who did not respond. On average, CD8+ T cells showed more expanded clones than CD4+ T cells after ivuxolimab. Clonal expansion of both CD4+ and CD8+ blood T cells was observed from baseline to week 6 at doses 0.1 to 3.0 mg/kg. In the 0.1-3.0 mg/kg groups, partial responders were among the patients with the lowest normalized peripheral clonal expansion, particularly in CD8+ T cells.

To sequence the TCRbeta CDR3 region, genomic DNA was isolated from the sorted cells. TCRbeta CDR3 regions were sequenced using the immunoSEQ Assay. TCRdb limited this immuneACCESS table to in-frame rearrangements with V and J called. A share of clones is missing; checked studies link under half to unresolved V genes, and the rest is unexplained. The sample table shows some 70,000 clones, and 88% are seen once. The top ten clonotypes cover about 1% of the sample. Patients with a history of autoimmune disease or receiving systemic immunosuppression were excluded from the trial. Peripheral blood for TCR sequencing was collected from all dose cohorts at baseline, on cycle 4 day 1, and on cycle 7 day 1. The samples were taken from a phase I, first-in-human, multicenter, open-label dose-escalation trial of ivuxolimab. Adults with locally advanced or metastatic melanoma, renal cell carcinoma, hepatocellular carcinoma or head and neck squamous cell carcinoma were enrolled in the trial. Before TCR sequencing, CD4+ T cells and CD8+ T cells were sorted from peripheral blood as separate populations.

This clone is medium-sized (0.01 to 0.1%). It lacks a known antigen. The record has no base qualities; no much larger clone is one base away. The rearranged segments are TRBV10-3 and TRBJ1-2; TRBD1 is perhaps the D gene, given 5 matching bases. Sequenced material: CD4+ or CD8+ T cells sorted from blood, taken in a trial of the OX40 agonist ivuxolimab. This clonotype originated in an adult with an advanced solid tumor such as melanoma, head and neck, liver or kidney cancer. In nucleotides, the sequence is TGTGCCATCAGTCGGGACGGAAACTATGGCTACACCTTC. Translation gives CAISRDGNYGYTF.